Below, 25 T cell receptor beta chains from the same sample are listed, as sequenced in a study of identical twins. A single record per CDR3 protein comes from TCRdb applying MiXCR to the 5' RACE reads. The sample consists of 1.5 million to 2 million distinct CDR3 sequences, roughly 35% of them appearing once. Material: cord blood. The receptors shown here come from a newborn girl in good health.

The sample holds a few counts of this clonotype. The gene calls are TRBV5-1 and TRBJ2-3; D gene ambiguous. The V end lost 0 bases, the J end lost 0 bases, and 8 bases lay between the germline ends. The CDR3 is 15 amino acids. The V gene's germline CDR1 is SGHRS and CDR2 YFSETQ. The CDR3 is CASSLEGFSTDTQYF. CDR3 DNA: TGCGCCAGCAGCTTGGAGGGATTTAGCACAGATACGCAGTATTTT.

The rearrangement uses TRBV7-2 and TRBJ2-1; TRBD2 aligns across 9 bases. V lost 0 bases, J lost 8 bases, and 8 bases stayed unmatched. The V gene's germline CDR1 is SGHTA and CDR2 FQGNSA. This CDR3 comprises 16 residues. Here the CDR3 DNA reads TGTGCCAGCAGCTTAGCGAGCCTAGCGGGATATTATGAGCAGTTCTTC. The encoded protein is CASSLASLAGYYEQFF.

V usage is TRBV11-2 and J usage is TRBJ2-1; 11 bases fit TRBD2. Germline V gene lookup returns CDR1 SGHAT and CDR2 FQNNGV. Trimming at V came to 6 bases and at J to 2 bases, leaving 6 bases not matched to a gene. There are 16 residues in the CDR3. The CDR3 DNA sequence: TGTGCCAGCAGAGGGATAGCGGGGGGGGCCTACAATGAGCAGTTCTTC. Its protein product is CASRGIAGGAYNEQFF.

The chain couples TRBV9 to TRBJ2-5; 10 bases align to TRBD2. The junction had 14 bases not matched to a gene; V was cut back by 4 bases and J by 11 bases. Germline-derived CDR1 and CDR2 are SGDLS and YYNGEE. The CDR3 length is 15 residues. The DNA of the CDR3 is TGTGCCAGCAGCACCAATAGCGGGGGGTACAATGAGCAGTACTTC. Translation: CASSTNSGGYNEQYF.

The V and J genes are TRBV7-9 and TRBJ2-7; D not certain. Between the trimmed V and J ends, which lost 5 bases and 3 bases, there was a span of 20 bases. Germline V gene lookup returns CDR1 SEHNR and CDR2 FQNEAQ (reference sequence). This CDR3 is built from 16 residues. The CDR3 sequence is CASSKNGLLQRYEQYF. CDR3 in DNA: TGTGCCAGCAGCAAAAACGGCCTCCTCCAACGCTACGAGCAGTACTTC.

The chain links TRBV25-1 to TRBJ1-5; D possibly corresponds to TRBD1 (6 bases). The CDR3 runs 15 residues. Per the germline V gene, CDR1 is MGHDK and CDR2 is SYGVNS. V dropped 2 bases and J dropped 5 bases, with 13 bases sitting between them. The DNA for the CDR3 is TGTGCCAGCAGTGAAGGGGGGGCGGATTATCAGCCCCAGCATTTT. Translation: CASSEGGADYQPQHF.

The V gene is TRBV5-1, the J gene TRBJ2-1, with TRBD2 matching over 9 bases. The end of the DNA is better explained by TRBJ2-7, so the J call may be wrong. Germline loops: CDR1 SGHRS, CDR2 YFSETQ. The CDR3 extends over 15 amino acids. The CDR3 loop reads CASGAGGVTYNEQYF. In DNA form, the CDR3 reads TGCGCCAGCGGAGCGGGGGGAGTAACCTACAATGAGCAGTACTTC.

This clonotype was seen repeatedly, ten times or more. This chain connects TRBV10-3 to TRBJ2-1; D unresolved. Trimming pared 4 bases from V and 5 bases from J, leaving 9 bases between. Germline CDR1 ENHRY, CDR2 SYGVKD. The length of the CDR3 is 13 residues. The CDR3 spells CAISVAGDNEQFF. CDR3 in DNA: TGTGCCATCAGTGTGGCCGGAGACAATGAGCAGTTCTTC.

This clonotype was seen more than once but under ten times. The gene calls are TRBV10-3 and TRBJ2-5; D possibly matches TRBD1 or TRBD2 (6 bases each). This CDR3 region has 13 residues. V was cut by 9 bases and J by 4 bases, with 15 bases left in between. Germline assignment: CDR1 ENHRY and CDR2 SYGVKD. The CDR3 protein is CAIRLTGAETQYF. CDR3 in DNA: TGTGCCATACGTCTGACGGGGGCAGAGACCCAGTACTTC.

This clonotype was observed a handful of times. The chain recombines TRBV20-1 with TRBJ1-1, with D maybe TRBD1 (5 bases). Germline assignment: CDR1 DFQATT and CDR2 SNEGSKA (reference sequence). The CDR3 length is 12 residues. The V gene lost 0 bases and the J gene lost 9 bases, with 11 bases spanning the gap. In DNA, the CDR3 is TGCAGTGCTAGAGATCCGGGACGGAAAGCTTTCTTT. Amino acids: CSARDPGRKAFF.

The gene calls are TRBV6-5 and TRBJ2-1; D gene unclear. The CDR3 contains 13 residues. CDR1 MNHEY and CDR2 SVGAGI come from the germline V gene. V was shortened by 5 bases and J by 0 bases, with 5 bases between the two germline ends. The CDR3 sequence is CASSRISYNEQFF. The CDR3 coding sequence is TGTGCCAGCAGTCGTATCTCCTACAATGAGCAGTTCTTC.

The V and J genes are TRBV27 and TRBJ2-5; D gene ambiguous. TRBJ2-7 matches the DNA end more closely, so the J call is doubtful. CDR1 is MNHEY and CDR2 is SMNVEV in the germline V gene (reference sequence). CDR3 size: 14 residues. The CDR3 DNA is TGTGCCAGCAGTCCCTGGGCTGCATCCGACGAGCAGTACTTC. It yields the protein CASSPWAASDEQYF.

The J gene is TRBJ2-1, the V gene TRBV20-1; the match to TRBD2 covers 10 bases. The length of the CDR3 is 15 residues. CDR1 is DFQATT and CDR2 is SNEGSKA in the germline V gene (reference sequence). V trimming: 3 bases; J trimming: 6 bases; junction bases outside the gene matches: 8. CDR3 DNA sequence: TGCAGTGCTAGTAGTGCTAGCGGGGGCCTCAATGAGCAGTTCTTC. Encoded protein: CSASSASGGLNEQFF.

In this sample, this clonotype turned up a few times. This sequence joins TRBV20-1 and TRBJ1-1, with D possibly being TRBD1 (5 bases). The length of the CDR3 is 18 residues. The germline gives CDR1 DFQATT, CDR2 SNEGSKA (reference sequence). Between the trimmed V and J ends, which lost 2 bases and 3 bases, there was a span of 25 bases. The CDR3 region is CSARFDRTHISRDTEAFF. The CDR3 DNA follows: TGCAGTGCTAGATTTGACAGAACCCACATCTCTCGGGACACTGAAGCTTTCTTT.

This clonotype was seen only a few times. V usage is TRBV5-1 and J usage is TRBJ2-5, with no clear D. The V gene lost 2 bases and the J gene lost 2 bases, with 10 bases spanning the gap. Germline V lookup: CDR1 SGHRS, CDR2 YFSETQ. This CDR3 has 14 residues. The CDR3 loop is CASSFESLQETQYF. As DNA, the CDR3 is TGCGCCAGCAGCTTTGAAAGCCTACAAGAGACCCAGTACTTC.

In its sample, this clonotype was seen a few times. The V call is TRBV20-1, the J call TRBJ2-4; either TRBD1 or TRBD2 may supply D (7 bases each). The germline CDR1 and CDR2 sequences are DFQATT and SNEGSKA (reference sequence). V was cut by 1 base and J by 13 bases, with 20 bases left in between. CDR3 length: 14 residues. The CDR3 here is CSARGTKGAGEQYF. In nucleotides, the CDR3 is TGCAGTGCTAGAGGGACTAAGGGGGCGGGAGAGCAGTACTTC.

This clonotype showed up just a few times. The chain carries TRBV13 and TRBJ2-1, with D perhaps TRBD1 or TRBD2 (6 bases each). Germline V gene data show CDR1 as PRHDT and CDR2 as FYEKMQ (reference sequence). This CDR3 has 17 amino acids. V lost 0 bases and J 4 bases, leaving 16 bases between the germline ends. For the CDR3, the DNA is TGTGCCAGCAGCTTAGGCCTGCGGGACACGGGGTACAATGAGCAGTTCTTC. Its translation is CASSLGLRDTGYNEQFF.

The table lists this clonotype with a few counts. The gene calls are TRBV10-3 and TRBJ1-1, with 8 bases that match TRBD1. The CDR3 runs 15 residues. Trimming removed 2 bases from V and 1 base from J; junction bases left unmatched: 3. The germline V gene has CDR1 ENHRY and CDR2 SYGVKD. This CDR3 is CAISEPGTGNTEAFF. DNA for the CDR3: TGTGCCATCAGTGAGCCCGGGACAGGGAACACTGAAGCTTTCTTT.

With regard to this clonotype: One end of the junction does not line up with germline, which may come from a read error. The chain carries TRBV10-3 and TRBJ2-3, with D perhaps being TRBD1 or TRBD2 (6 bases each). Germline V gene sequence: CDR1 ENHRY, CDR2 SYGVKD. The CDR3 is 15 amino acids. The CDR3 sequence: CVISEEGGRTDTQYF. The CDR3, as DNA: TGTGTCATCAGTGAGGAGGGGGGCAGAACAGATACGCAGTATTTT.

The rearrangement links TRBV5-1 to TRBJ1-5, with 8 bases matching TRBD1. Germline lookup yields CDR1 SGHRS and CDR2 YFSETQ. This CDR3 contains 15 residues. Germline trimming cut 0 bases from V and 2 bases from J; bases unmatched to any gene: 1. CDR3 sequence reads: CASSLGTGRNQPQHF. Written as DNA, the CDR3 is TGCGCCAGCAGCTTGGGGACAGGGCGCAATCAGCCCCAGCATTTT.

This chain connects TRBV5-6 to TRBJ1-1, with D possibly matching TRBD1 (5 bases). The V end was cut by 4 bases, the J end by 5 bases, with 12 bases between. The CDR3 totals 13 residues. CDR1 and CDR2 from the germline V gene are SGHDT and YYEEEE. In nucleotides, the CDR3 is TGTGCCAGCAGCATACGAGGGGCGACTGAAGCTTTCTTT. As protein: CASSIRGATEAFF.

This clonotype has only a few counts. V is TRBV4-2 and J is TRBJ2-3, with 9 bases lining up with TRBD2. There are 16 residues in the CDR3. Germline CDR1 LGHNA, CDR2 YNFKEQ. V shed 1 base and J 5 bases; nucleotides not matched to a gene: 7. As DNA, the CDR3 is TGTGCCAGCAGCCAAGCTCCTAGCGGGGCCTTAGATACGCAGTATTTT. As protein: CASSQAPSGALDTQYF.

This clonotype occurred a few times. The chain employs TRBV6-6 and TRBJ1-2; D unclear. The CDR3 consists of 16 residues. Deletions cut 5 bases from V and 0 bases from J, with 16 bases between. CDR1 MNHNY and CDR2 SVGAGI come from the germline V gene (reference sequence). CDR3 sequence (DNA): TGTGCCAGCAGTCGTCGGCGGGGTCCCTCTAACTATGGCTACACCTTC. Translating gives CASSRRRGPSNYGYTF.

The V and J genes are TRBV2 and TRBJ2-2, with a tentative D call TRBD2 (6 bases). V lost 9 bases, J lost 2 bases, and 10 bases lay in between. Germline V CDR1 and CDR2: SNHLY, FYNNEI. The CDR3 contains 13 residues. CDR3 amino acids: CARETSNTGELFF. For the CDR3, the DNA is TGTGCCAGAGAAACTAGCAACACCGGGGAGCTGTTTTTT. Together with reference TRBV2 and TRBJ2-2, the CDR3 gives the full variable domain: EPEVTQTPSHQVTQMGQEVILRCVPISNHLYFYWYRQILGQKVEFLVSFYNNEISEKSEIFDDQFSVERPDGSNFTLKIRSTKLEDSAMYFCARETSNTGELFFGEGSRLTVL.

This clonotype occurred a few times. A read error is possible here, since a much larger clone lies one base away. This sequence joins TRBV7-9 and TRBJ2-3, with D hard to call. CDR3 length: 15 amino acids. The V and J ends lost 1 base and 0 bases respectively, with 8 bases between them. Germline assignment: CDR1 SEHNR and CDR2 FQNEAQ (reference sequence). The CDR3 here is CASSLGVASTDTQYF. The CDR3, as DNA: TGTGCCAGCAGCTTAGGCGTGGCTAGCACAGATACGCAGTATTTT.